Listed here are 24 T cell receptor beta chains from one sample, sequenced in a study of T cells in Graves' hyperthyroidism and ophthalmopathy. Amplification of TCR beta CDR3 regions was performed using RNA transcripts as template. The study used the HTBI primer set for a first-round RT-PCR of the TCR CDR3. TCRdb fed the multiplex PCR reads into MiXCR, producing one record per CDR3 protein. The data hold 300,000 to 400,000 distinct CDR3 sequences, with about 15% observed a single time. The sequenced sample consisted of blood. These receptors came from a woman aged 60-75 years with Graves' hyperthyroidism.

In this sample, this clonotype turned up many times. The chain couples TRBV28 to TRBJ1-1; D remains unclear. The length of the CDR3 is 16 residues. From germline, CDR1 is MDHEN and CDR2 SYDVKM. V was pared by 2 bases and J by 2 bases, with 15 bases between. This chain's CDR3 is CASSLESGPLNTEAFF. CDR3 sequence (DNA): TGTGCCAGCAGTTTAGAATCCGGACCTTTAAACACTGAAGCTTTCTTT.

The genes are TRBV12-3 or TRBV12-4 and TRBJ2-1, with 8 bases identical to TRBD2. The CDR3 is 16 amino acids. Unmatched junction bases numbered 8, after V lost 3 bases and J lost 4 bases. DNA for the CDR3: TGTGCCAGCAGTTTGTGGGGCGGGAGGTCATACAATGAGCAGTTCTTC. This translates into CASSLWGGRSYNEQFF.

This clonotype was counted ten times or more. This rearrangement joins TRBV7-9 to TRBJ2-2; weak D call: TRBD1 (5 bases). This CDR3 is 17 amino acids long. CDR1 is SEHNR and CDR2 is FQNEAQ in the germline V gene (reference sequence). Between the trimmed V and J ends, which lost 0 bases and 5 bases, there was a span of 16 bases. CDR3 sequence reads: CASSLARRGQGTGELFF. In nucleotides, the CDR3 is TGTGCCAGCAGCTTAGCGCGAAGGGGCCAGGGTACCGGGGAGCTGTTTTTT.

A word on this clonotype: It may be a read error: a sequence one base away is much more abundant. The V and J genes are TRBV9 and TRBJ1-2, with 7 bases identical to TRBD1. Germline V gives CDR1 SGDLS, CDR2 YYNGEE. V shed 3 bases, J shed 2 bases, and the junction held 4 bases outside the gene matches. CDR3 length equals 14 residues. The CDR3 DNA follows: TGTGCCAGCAGCGCAACGACAGGGAACTATGGCTACACCTTC. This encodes CASSATTGNYGYTF.

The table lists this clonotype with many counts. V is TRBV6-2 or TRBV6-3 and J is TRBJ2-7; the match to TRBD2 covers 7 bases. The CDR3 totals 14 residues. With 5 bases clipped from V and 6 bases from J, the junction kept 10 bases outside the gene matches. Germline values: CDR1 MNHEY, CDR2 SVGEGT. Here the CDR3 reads CASSLGLDYREQYF. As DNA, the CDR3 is TGTGCCAGCAGTCTTGGACTAGATTACCGCGAGCAGTACTTC.

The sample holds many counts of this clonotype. The chain's CDR3 is CASSVLGNANTEAFF. DNA for the CDR3: TGTGCCAGCAGTGTTTTGGGAAATGCGAACACTGAAGCTTTCTTT. The rearrangement links TRBV6-1 to TRBJ1-1; no clear D. Trimming removed 4 bases at V and 1 base at J, with 13 bases between. Germline CDR1 is MNHNS and CDR2 is SASEGT. The CDR3 is made up of 15 amino acids.

CDR3 DNA: TGCGCCAGCAGCTCCGGGACAGAGATGAACTATGGCTACACCTTC. This codes for CASSSGTEMNYGYTF. The chain combines TRBV5-1 with TRBJ1-2, with 7 bases lining up with TRBD1. Germline trimming cut 3 bases from V and 2 bases from J; bases unmatched to any gene: 7. The CDR3 length is 15 residues. The germline CDR1 and CDR2 sequences are SGHRS and YFSETQ.

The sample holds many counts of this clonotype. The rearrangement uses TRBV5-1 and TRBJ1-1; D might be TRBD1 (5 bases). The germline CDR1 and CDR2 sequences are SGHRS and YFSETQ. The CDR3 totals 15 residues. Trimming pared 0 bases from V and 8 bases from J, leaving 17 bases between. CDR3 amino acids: CASSLGSPGGEEAFF. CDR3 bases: TGCGCCAGCAGCTTGGGGTCGCCTGGGGGTGAGGAAGCTTTCTTT.

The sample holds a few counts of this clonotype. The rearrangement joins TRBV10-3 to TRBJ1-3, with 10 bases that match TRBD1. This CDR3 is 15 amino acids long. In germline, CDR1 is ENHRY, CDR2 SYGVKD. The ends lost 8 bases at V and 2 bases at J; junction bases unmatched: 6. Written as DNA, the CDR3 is TGTGCCATCGCCGAGGGACAGGGGACTGGAAACACCATATATTTT. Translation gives CAIAEGQGTGNTIYF.

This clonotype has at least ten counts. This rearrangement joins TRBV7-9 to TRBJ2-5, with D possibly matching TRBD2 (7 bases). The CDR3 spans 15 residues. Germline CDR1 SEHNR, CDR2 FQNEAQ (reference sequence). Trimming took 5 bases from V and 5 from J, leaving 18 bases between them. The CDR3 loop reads CASSQGGRARETQYF. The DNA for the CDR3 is TGTGCCAGCAGCCAAGGGGGGAGGGCCAGGGAGACCCAGTACTTC.

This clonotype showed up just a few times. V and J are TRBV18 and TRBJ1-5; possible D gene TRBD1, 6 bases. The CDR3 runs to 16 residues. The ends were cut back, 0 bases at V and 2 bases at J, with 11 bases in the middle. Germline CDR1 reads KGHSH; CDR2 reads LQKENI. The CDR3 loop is CASSPPAGEGNQPQHF. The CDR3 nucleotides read TGTGCCAGCTCACCACCGGCAGGGGAGGGCAATCAGCCCCAGCATTTT.

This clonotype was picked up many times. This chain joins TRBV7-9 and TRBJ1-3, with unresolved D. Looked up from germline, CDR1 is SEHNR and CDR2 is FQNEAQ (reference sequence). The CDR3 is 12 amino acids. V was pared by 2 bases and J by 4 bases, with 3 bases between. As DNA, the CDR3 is TGTGCCAGCAGCTTATTAGGAAACACCATATATTTT. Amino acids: CASSLLGNTIYF.

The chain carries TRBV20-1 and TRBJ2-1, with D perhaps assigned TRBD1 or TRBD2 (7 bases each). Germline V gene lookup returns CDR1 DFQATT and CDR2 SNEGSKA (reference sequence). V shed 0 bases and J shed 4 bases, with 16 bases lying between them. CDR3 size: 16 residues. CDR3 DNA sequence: TGCAGTGCTAGAGATTCGGGCAGGGGGGGTTACAATGAGCAGTTCTTC. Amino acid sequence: CSARDSGRGGYNEQFF.

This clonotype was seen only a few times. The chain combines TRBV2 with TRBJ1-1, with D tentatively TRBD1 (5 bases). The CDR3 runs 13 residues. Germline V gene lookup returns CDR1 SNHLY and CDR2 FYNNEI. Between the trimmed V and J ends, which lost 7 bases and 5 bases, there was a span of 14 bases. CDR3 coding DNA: TGTGCCAGCAAATTAATGCAGGGAACTGAAGCTTTCTTT. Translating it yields CASKLMQGTEAFF.

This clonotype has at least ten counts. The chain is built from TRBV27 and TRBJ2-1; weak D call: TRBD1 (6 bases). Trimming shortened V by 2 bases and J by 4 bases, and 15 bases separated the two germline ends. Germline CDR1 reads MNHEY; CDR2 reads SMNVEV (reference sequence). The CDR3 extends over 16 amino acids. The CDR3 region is CASSLSEDSLYNEQFF. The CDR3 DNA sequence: TGTGCCAGCAGTTTAAGTGAGGACAGCCTTTACAATGAGCAGTTCTTC.

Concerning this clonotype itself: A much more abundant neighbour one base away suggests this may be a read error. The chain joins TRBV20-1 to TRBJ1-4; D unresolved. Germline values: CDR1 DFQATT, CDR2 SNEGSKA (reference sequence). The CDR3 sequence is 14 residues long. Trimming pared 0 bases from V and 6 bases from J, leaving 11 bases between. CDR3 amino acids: CSARDDGRDEKLFF. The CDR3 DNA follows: TGCAGTGCTAGAGATGACGGGAGAGATGAAAAACTGTTTTTT.

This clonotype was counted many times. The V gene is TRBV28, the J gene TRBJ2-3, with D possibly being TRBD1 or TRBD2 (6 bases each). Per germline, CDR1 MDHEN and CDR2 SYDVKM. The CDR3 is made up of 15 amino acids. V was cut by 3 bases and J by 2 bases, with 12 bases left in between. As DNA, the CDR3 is TGTGCCAGCAGTTTCGGACGGGGGCACACAGATACGCAGTATTTT. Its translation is CASSFGRGHTDTQYF.

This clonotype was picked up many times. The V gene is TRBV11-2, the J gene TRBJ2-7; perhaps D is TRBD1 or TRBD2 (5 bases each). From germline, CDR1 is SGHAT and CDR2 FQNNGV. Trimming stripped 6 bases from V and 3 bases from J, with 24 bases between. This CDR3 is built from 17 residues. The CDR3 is CASSPFSGRGGNYEQYF. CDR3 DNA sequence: TGTGCCAGCAGTCCATTTTCAGGCCGTGGGGGAAACTACGAGCAGTACTTC.

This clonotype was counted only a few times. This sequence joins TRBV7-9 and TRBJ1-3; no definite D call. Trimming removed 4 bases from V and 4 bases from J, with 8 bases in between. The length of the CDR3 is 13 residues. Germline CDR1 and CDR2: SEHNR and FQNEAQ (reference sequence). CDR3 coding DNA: TGTGCCAGCAGCTCCCGAGGGGGAAACACCATATATTTT. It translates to CASSSRGGNTIYF. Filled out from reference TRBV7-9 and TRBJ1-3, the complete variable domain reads DTGVSQNPRHKITKRGQNVTFRCDPISEHNRLYWYRQTLGQGPEFLTYFQNEAQLEKSRLLSDRFSAERPKGSFSTLEIQRTEQGDSAMYLCASSSRGGNTIYFGEGSWLTVV.

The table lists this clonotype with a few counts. CDR3 in amino acids: CASSPGPGGGYTF. In DNA form, the CDR3 reads TGTGCCAGCAGCCCCGGACCCGGCGGGGGCTACACCTTC. V gene TRBV6-2 or TRBV6-3 combines with J gene TRBJ1-2; D gene ambiguous. This CDR3 is built from 13 residues. Germline assignment: CDR1 MNHEY and CDR2 SVGEGT. V dropped 6 bases and J dropped 8 bases, with 16 bases sitting between them.

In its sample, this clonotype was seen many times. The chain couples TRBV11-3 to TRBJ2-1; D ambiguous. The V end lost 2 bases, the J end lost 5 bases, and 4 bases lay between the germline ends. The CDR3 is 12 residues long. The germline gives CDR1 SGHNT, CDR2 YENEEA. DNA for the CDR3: TGTGCCAGCAGCTTAAATCACAATGAGCAGTTCTTC. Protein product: CASSLNHNEQFF.

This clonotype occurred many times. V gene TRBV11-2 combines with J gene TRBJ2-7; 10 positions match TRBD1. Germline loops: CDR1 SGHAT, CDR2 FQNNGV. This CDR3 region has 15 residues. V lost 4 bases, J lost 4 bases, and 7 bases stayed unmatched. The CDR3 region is CASSSADRGIYEQYF. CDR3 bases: TGTGCCAGCAGCTCCGCGGACAGGGGGATTTACGAGCAGTACTTC.

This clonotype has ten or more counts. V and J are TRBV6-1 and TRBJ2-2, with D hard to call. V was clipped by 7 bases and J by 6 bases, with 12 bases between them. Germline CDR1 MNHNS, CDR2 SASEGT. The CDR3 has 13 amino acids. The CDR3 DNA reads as TGTGCCAGCAACCAGGAGATGGCCGGGGAGCTGTTTTTT. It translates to CASNQEMAGELFF.

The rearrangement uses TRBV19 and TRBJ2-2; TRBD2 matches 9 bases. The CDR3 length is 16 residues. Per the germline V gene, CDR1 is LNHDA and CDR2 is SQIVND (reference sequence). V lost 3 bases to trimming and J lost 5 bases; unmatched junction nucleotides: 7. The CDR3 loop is CASSILAGSVTGELFF. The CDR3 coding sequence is TGTGCCAGTAGTATTCTAGCGGGGTCGGTAACCGGGGAGCTGTTTTTT.